This T cell receptor (beta chain) derives from a study of PD-L1 blockade in urothelial cancer. Background on the study: Blood drawn 3 weeks (second dose) and 6 weeks after treatment start was analyzed. Blood yielded a median of roughly 140,000 T cells per sample. Study-wide findings and caveats: Below-median pretreatment blood TCR clonality was a predictor of better survival.

Trimming pared 3 bases from V and 10 bases from J, leaving 16 bases between. This CDR3 spans 14 amino acids. Germline CDR1 and CDR2: WSHSY and SAAADI. On this clone: As yet, its antigen is unknown.

Time point indicated: peripheral blood 6 weeks after treatment start. The assay was immunoSEQ multiplex PCR, and TCRdb's table has in-frame clones only and misses some. The sample consists of 45,000 to 55,000 clones, about 85% of them appearing once. The rearrangement links TRBV10-2 to TRBJ2-1; possibly TRBD2 for D (5 bases). This clonotype was obtained from a man in his fifties or sixties with urothelial cancer. This material consisted of PBMCs, taken around atezolizumab (anti-PD-L1) treatment. The CDR3 nucleotides read TGCGCCAGCAGTGACGTAGCGCAAAGGAAAGAGCAGTTCTTC. Residues: CASSDVAQRKEQFF.